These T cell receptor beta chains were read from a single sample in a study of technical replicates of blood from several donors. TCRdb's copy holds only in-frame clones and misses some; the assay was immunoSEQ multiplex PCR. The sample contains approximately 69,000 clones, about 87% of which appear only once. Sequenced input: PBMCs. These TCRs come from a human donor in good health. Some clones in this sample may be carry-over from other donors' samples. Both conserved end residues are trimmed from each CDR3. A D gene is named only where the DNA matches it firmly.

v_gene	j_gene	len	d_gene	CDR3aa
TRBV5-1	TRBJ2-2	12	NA	ASSRDGGTGELF
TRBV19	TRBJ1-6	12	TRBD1	ASTVQGANSPLH
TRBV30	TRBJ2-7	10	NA	AWSVEAYEQY
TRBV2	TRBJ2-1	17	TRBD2	ASISAGLAGGHSYNEQF
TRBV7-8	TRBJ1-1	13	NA	ASSLAGGVEGEAF
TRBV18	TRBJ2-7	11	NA	ASSPGQGDEQY
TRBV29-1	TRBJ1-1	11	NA	SGTTGTPNEAF
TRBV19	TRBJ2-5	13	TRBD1	ASSIPYRGLETQY
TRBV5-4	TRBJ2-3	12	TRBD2	ASSLRLAGDTQY
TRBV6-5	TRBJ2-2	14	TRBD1	ASSYSGQGVTGELF
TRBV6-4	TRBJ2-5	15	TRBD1	ASSGPQGANYRETQY
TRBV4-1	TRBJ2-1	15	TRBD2	ASSHRQLASSYNEQF
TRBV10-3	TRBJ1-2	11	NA	AISESSIYGYT
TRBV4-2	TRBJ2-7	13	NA	ASSQDPSGYYEQY
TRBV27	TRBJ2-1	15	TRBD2	ASSRAPGTSVDNEQF
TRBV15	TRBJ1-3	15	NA	ATSRGRLGGSGNTIY
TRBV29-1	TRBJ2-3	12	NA	SVEVGEITDTQY
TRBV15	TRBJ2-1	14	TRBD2	ATRRGVARSYNEQF
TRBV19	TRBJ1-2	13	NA	ASRRPDGEAYGYT
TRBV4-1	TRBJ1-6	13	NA	ASSQEAQPGSPLH
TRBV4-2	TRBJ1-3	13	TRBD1	ASSQTGGNSNTIY
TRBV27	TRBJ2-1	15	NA	ASSLSPGGTRRNEQF
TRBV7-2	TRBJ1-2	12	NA	ASSPRADRGGYT
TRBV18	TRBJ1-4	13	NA	ASSPFGGENEKLF
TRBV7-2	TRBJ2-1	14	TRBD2	ASSLEGLAVHNEQF
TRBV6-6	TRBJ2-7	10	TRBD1	ASTGGVDEQY
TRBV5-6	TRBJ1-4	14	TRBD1	ASSFRDRVTNEKLF
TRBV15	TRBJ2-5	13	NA	ATSRDGTAQETQY
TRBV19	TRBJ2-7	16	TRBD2	ATAAWGNPAGADYEQY
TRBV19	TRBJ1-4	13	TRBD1	ASRLGQGASEKLF
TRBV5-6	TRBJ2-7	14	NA	ASSPTIRIDGDEQY
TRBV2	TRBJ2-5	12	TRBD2	ASRRGTSDMSQY
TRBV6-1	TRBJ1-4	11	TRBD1	ASKDRNNEKLF
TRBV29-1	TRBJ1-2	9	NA	SVGGGLGYT
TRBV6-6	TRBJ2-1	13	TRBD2	ASTLAGGPHNEQF
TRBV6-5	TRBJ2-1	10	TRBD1	ASSYSGGGQF
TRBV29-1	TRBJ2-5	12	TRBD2	SVEDPGGQETQY